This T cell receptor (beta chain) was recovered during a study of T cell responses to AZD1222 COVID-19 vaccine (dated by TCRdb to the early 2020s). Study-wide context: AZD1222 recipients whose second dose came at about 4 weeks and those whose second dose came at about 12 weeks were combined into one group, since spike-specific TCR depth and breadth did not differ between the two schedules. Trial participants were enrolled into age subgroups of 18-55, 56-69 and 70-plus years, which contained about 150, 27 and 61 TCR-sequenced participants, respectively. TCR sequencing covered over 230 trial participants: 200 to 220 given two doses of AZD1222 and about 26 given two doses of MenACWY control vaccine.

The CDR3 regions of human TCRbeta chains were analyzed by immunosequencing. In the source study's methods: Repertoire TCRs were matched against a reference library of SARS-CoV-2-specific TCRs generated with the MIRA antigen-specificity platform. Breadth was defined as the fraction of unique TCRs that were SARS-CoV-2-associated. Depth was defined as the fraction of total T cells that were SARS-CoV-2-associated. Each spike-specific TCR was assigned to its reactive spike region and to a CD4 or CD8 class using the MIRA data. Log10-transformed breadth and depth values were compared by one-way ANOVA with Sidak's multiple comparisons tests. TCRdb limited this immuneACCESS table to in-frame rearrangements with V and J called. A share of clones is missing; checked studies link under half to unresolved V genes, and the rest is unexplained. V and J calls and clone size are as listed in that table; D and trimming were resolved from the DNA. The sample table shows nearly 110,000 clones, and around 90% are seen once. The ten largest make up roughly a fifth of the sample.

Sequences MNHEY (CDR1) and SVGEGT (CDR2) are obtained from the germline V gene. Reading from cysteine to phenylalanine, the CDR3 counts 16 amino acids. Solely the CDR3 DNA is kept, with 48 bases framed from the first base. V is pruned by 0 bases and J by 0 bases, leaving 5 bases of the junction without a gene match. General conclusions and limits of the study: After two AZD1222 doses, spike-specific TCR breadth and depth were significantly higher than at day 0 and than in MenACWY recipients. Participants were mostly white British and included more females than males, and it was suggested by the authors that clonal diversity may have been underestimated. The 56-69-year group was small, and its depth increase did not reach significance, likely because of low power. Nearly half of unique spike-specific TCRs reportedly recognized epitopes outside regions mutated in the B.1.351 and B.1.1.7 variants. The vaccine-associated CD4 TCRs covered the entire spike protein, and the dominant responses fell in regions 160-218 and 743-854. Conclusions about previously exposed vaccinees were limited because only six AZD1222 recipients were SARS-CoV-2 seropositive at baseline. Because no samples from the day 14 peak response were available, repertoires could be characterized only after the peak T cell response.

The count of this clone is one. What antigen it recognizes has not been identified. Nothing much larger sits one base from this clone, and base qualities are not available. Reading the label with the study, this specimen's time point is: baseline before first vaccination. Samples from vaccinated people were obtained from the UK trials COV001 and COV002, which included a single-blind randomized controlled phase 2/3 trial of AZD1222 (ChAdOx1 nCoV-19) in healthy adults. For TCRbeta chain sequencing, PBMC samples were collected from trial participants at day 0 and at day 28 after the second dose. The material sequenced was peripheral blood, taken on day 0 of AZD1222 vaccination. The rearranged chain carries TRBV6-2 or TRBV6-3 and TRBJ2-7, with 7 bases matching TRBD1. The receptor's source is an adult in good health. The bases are TGTGCCAGCAGTTACTCGAGGGGACAGACCTCCTACGAGCAGTACTTC. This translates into CASSYSRGQTSYEQYF.